The source of this TCR beta chain is a study of blood T cell repertoires in COVID-19 (dated by TCRdb to between 2020 and 2021). For context, the study as a whole: Samples from collaborators originated in the United States, Italy and Spain and spanned both the acute and convalescent phases of COVID-19. HLA class I and class II types, where available, came from metadata supplied by the sample provider rather than from assay-based typing. The samples were drawn from the first 160 participants of the ongoing ImmuneRACE study and from over 950 subjects provided by 6 global collaborators. Subjects who had been exposed to COVID-19, were actively infected with it, or had recovered from it provided the deeply sampled blood TCRbeta repertoires that made up the dataset. The material from the prospective study consisted of cDNA or gDNA derived from T cells, B-cell-depleted T cells, or PBMCs. The sample metadata nearly always contained a de-identified subject ID, COVID-19 status, age in years and sex. The repertoires were made available in a free public database intended to serve as a resource for research on the immune response to SARS-CoV-2.

Whole blood was collected in K2EDTA tubes by collaborating institutions according to the institutions' own protocols. For TCRbeta analysis, collaborators shipped samples in one of three forms: frozen whole blood, isolated PBMCs, or DNA extracted from either of those sample types. TCRbeta CDR3 regions were amplified from genomic DNA using the immunoSEQ Assay, a bias-controlled multiplex PCR. The paper's processing steps were these. The number of nucleated cells in each sample was estimated from the amplification of reference gene primers within the assay. Sequence reads were collapsed and filtered to measure the absolute abundance of every unique TCRbeta CDR3 rearrangement. For each sample, productive Simpson clonality was calculated by taking the square root of Simpson's diversity index across productive rearrangements. TCRdb mirrors the immuneACCESS table, restricted to in-frame sequences. Some clones are absent from its copies; in checked studies, under half trace to an unresolved V gene, and the reason for the others is unknown. V, J and clone size were drawn from that table, and D and trimming were deduced from the DNA. The sample table records about 190,000 clones; approximately 91% of these occur just once. The top ten constitute 0.95% to 1.3% of the sample.

Remarks on this clone: The antigen this receptor binds is unknown. Base qualities are not at hand, and no much larger clone is one base apart.

Measured from the cysteine to the phenylalanine, the CDR3 is 14 residues long. Kept here is only the CDR3 DNA, which spans 42 bases and is read in frame from base 1. V is trimmed back by 4 bases and J by 5 bases, and the junction contains 2 bases that no gene match accounts for. The germline V gene (reference sequence) supplies CDR1 MNHEY and CDR2 SMNVEV. General conclusions and limits of the study: How much clinical and demographic metadata was included differed by source and by participant, and the metadata was provided uncurated.

Sequenced material: peripheral blood. Recombination linked TRBV27 to TRBJ2-7; 13 nucleotides in the junction match TRBD2. The TCR originated in a man in his thirties or forties with acute or convalescent COVID-19. The nucleotide sequence reads as follows: TGTGCCAGCAGTTACGGGACTAGCGGGAACGAGCAGTACTTC. The encoded protein is CASSYGTSGNEQYF.